This TCR beta chain stems from a study of OX40 agonist ivuxolimab in advanced cancers. Looking at the study overall: The dose-escalation group included hepatocellular carcinoma, melanoma, renal cell carcinoma and head and neck cancer. Partial responses were observed in three patients, of whom one had hepatocellular carcinoma and two had cutaneous melanoma. Study-level results: Among some nonresponders, normalized T-cell clonal expansion was also low.

Autoimmune disease history or systemic immunosuppression barred patients. CDR1 SGHTS and CDR2 YDEGEE come from the germline V gene. This CDR3 has 14 residues. V was trimmed by 4 bases and J by 5 bases, leaving 15 bases between them. Sequencing used immunoSEQ multiplex PCR; TCRdb keeps in-frame clones, though not all of them. The sample comprises around 66,000 clones, roughly 85% of which are singletons, and about 0.34% rests with the top ten. For this clone: Its antigen is unknown.

The sample in question was CD4+ or CD8+ T cells sorted from blood, obtained in a trial of the OX40 agonist ivuxolimab. This receptor was obtained from an adult with an advanced solid tumor such as melanoma, head and neck, liver or kidney cancer. V gene TRBV5-8 combines with J gene TRBJ2-5, with D uncertain. CDR3 region: CASSLSAATETQYF. DNA for the CDR3: TGTGCCAGCAGCCTGTCGGCAGCGACGGAGACCCAGTACTTC. The whole variable domain, filled in from reference TRBV5-8 and TRBJ2-5, reads EAGVTQSPTHLIKTRGQQATLRCSPISGHTSVYWYQQALGLGLQFLLWYDEGEERNRGNFPPRFSGRQFPNYSSELNVNALELEDSALYLCASSLSAATETQYFGPGTRLLVL.